This T cell receptor beta chain was observed in a study of T cells in Graves' hyperthyroidism and ophthalmopathy. The CDR3 totals 16 residues. CDR1 LNHDA and CDR2 SQIVND come from the germline V gene (reference sequence). From RNA transcripts, TCR beta CDR3 regions were amplified. Using the HTBI primer set, a first-round RT-PCR was run on the TCR CDR3. From the multiplex PCR reads, TCRdb called clonotypes with MiXCR, one entry per CDR3 protein. The sample records roughly 570,000 distinct CDR3 sequences, approximately 44% being singletons. With regard to this clonotype: A much larger clone differs from this one at a single base, so this may be a read error.

Sequencing was carried out using peripheral blood or thyroid tissue (not recorded which). The chain is built from TRBV19 and TRBJ2-2; D is possibly TRBD1 (6 bases). This receptor was identified in a young woman with Graves' hyperthyroidism. The CDR3 DNA is TGTGCCAGTAGTATATTACAGGGTCGTGGGACCGGGGAGCTGCTTTTT. Protein sequence: CASSILQGRGTGELLF. The variable domain in full, with the rest retrieved from reference TRBV19 and TRBJ2-2, is DGGITQSPKYLFRKEGQNVTLSCEQNLNHDAMYWYRQDPGQGLRLIYYSQIVNDFQKGDIAEGYSVSREKKESFPLTVTSAQKNPTAFYLCASSILQGRGTGELLFGEGSRLTVL.